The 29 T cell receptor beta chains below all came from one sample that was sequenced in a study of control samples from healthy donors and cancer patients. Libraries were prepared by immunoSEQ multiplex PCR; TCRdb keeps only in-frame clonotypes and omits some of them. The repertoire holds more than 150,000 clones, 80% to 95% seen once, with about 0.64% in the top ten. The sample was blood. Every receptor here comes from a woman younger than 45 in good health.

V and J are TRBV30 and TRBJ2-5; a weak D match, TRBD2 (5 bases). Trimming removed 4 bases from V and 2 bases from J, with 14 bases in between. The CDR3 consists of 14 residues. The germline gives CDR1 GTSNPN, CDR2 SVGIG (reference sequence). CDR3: CAWKIYGGQETQYF. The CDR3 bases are TGTGCCTGGAAGATATACGGCGGGCAAGAGACCCAGTACTTC.

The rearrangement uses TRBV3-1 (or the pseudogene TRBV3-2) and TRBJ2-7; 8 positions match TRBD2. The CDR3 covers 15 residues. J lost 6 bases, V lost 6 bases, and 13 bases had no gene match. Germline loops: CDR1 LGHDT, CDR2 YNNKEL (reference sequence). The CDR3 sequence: CASRGAGVSPGEQYF. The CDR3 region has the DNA TGTGCCAGCAGGGGAGCGGGAGTGAGCCCGGGCGAGCAGTACTTC.

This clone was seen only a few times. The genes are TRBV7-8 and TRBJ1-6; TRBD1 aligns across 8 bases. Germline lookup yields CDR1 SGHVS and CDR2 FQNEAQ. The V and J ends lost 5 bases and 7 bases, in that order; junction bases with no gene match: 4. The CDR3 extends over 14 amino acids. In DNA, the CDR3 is TGTGCCAGCAGCCCCCGACAGGGGAATTCACCCCTCCACTTT. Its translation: CASSPRQGNSPLHF.

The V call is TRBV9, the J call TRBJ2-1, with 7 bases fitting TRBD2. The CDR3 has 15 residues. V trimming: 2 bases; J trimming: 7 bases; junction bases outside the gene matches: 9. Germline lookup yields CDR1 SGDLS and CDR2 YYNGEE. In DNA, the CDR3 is TGTGCCAGCAGCGTGGTGCGTGCGGGAGTGAATGAGCAGTTCTTC. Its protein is CASSVVRAGVNEQFF.

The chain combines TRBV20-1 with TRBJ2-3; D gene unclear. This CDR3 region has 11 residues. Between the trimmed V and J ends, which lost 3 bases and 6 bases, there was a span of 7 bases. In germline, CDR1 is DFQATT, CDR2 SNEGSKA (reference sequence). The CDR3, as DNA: TGCAGTGCTAGTTCCCCTGATACGCAGTATTTT. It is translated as CSASSPDTQYF.

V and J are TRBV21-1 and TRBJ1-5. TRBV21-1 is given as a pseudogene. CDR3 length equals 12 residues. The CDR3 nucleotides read TGTGCCAGCAGCAAAGGAGATCAGCCCCAGCATTTT. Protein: CASSKGDQPQHF.

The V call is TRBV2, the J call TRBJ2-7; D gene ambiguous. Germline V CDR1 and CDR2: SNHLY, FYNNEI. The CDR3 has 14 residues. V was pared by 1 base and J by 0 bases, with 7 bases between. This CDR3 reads CASSEGSRSYEQYF. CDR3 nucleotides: TGTGCCAGCAGTGAAGGGAGCCGCTCCTACGAGCAGTACTTC.

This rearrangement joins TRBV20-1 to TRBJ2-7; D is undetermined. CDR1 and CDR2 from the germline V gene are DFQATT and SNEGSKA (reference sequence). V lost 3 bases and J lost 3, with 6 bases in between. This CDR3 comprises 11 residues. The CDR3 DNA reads TGCAGTGCTAGGGTTCTCTACGAGCAGTACTTC. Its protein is CSARVLYEQYF.

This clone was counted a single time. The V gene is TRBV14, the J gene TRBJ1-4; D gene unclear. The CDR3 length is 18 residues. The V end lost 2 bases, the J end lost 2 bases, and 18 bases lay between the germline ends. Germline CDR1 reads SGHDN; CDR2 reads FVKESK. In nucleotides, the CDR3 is TGTGCCAGCAGCCAAATCGCCGGACCAGGAATGACTAATGAAAAACTGTTTTTT. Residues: CASSQIAGPGMTNEKLFF.

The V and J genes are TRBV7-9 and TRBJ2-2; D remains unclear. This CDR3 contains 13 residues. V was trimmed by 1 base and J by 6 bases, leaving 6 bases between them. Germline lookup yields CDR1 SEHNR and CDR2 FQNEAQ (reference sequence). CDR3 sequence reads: CASSLVGSGELFF. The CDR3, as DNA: TGTGCCAGCAGCTTAGTAGGGTCCGGGGAGCTGTTTTTT. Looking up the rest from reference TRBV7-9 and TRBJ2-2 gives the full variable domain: DTGVSQNPRHKITKRGQNVTFRCDPISEHNRLYWYRQTLGQGPEFLTYFQNEAQLEKSRLLSDRFSAERPKGSFSTLEIQRTEQGDSAMYLCASSLVGSGELFFGEGSRLTVL.

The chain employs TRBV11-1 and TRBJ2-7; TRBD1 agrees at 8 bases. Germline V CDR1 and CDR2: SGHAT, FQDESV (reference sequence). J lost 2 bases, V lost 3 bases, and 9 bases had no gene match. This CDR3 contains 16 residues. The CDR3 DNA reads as TGTGCCAGCAGCTTTCGGACAGGGCTCCAACCCTACGAGCAGTACTTC. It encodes CASSFRTGLQPYEQYF. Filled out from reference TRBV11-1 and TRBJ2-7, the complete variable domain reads EAEVAQSPRYKITEKSQAVAFWCDPISGHATLYWYRQILGQGPELLVQFQDESVVDDSQLPKDRFSAERLKGVDSTLKIQPAELGDSAMYLCASSFRTGLQPYEQYFGPGTRLTVT.

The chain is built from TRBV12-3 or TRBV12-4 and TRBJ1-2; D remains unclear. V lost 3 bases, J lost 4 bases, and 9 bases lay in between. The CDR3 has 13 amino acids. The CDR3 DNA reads TGTGCCAGCAGTTTGGGTCAGGCCTATGGCTACACCTTC. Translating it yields CASSLGQAYGYTF.

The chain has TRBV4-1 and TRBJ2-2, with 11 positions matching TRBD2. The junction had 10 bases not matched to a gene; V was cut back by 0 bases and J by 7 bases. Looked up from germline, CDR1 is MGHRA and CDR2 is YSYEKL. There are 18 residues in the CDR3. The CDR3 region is CASSQEGLAVRASGELFF. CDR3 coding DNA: TGCGCCAGCAGCCAAGAGGGACTAGCGGTCAGGGCAAGCGGGGAGCTGTTTTTT.

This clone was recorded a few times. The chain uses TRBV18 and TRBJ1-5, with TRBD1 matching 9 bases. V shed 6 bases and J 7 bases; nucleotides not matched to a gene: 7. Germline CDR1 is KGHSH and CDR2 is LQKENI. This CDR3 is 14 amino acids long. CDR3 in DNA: TGTGCCAGCTCCCCGGGACAGGGAAACCAGCCCCAGCATTTT. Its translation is CASSPGQGNQPQHF.

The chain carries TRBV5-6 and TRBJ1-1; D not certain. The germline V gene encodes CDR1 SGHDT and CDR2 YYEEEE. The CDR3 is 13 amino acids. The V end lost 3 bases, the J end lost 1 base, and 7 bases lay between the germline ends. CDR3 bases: TGTGCCAGCAGCTACACAGAGAACACTGAAGCTTTCTTT. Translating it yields CASSYTENTEAFF. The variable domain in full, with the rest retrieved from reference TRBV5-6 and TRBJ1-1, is DAGVTQSPTHLIKTRGQQVTLRCSPKSGHDTVSWYQQALGQGPQFIFQYYEEEERQRGNFPDRFSGHQFPNYSSELNVNALLLGDSALYLCASSYTENTEAFFGQGTRLTVV.

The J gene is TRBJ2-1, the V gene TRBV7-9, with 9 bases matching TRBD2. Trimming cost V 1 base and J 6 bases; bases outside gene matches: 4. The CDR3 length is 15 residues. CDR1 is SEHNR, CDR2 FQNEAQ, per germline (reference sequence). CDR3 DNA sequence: TGTGCCAGCAGCTTAGGGCGGGGGGGCATCAATGAGCAGTTCTTC. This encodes CASSLGRGGINEQFF.

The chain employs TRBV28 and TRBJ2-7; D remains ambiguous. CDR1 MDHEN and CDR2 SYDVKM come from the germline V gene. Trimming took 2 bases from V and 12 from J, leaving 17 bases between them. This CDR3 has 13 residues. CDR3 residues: CASSLLHEGQLYF. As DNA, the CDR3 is TGTGCCAGCAGTTTACTACATGAAGGTCAGCTGTACTTC.

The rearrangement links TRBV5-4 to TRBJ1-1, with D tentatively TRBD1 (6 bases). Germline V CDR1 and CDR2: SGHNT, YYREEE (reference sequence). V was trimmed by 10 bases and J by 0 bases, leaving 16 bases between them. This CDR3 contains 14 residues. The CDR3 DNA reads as TGTGCCTTTTCCAGGGGTAGTATGAACACTGAAGCTTTCTTT. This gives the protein CAFSRGSMNTEAFF.

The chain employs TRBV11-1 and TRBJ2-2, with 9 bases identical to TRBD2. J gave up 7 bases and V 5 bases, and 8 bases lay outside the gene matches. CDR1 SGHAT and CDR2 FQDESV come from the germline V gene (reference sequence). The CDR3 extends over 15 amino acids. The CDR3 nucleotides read TGTGCCAGCAGCCCTATAGCGGGAGCGAGCGGGGAGCTGTTTTTT. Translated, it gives CASSPIAGASGELFF.

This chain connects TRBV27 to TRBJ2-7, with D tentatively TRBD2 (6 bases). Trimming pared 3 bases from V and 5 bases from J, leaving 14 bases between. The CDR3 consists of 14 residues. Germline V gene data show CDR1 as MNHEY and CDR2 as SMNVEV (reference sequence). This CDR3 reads CASSFAGSRDEQYF. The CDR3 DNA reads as TGTGCCAGCAGTTTTGCGGGGAGTAGGGACGAGCAGTACTTC.

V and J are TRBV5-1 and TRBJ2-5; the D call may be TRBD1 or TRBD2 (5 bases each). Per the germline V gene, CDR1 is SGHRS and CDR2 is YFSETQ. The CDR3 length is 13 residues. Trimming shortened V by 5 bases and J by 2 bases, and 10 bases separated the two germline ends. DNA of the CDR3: TGCGCCAGCAGACCGGGGCGGCAAGAGACCCAGTACTTC. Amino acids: CASRPGRQETQYF.

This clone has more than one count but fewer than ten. For the CDR3, the DNA is TGTGCCAGCAGTTCACGGGACAGGGCGGTTCAGCCCCAGCATTTT. This sequence encodes CASSSRDRAVQPQHF. The gene calls are TRBV28 and TRBJ1-5, with 9 nucleotides matching TRBD1. Germline V gives CDR1 MDHEN, CDR2 SYDVKM. Losses at the gene ends were 4 bases for V and 6 bases for J; bases not matched to a gene: 7. This CDR3 is built from 15 residues.

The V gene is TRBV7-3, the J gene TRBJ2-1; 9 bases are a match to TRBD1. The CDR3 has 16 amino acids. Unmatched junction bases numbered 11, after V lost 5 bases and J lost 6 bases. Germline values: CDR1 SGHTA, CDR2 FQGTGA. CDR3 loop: CASSPPGQGVGNEQFF. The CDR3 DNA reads TGTGCCAGCAGCCCGCCGGGACAGGGCGTCGGCAATGAGCAGTTCTTC.

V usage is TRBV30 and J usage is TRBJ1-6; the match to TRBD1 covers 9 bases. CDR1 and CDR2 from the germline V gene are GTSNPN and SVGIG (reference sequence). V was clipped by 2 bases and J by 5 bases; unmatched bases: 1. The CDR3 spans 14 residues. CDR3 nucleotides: TGTGCCTGGAGTAACAGGGGGCATAATTCACCCCTCCACTTT. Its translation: CAWSNRGHNSPLHF.

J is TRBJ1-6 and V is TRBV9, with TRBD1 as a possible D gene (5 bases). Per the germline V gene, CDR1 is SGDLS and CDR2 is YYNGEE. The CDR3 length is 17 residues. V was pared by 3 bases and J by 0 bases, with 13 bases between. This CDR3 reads CASSEGPISSYNSPLHF. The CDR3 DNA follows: TGTGCCAGCAGCGAGGGACCCATTAGCTCCTATAATTCACCCCTCCACTTT.

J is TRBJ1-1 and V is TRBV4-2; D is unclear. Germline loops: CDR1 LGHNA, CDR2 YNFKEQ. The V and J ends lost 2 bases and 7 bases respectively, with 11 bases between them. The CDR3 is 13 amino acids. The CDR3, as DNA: TGTGCCAGCAGCCAACCTGGACGGCTTGAAGCTTTCTTT. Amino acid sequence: CASSQPGRLEAFF.

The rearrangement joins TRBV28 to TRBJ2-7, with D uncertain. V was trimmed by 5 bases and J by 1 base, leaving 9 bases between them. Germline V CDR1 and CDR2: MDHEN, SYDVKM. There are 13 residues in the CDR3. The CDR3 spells CASSKPASYEQYF. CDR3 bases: TGTGCCAGCAGTAAACCGGCATCCTACGAGCAGTACTTC.

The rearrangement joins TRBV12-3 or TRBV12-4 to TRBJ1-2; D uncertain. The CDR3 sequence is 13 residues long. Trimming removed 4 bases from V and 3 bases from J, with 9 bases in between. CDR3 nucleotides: TGTGCCAGCAGTTCGGGGATATACTATGGCTACACCTTC. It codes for CASSSGIYYGYTF.

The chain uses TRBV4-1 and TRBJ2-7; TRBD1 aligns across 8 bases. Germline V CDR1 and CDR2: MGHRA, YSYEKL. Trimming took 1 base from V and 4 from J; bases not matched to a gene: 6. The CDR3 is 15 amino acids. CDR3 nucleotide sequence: TGCGCCAGCAGCCAAGGGACAGGGCGCGAGTACGAGCAGTACTTC. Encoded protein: CASSQGTGREYEQYF.